This is a list of T cell receptor beta chains from one sample in a study of T-cell reconstitution after alpha-beta-depleted transplantation in children. TCRdb independently ran MiXCR on the PCR reads; one entry per CDR3 protein. The table records about 690,000 distinct CDR3 sequences, over 15% of them present only once. This sample comprised PBMCs from the stem cell graft donor, obtained from the stem cell graft. All receptors derive from a human donor who donated a stem cell graft to a child with acute myeloid leukemia. Each CDR3 is given without its conserved first and last residue. A D gene is named only where the DNA matches it firmly.

d_gene,v_gene,CDR3aa
.,TRBV21-1,ASSSPGTLVIIT
.,TRBV20-1,SAEGDPQGQETQY
.,TRBV12-3/TRBV12-4,ASSLAGANYGYT
TRBD2,TRBV29-1,SVPGLAGKGEQF
TRBD1,TRBV12-3/TRBV12-4,ASSLEDRVGETQY
.,TRBV9,ASSVSRDGSTGQY
TRBD1,TRBV6-5,ASSSKGAGRLYRTGELF
.,TRBV20-1,SPGGLWEAF
TRBD1,TRBV29-1,SVRPGQSYGYT
TRBD2,TRBV7-9,ASSRTSGGPRDEQY
TRBD1,TRBV15,ATSRDRGNEQF
.,TRBV7-2,ASSLASGYTGELF
TRBD1,TRBV28,ASSWTGADLDTQY
.,TRBV7-9,ASRTGWSSYNEQF
.,TRBV12-3/TRBV12-4,ASSFYEAGELF
.,TRBV7-2,ASSSLGGNTEAF
.,TRBV20-1,SMYSQGNTEAF
.,TRBV7-3,ASSLKAGHLASTDTQY
.,TRBV13,ASRDSTNSPLH
.,TRBV9,ASSEGILLKETQY
.,TRBV28,ASKGALDPLH
.,TRBV6-2/TRBV6-3,ASSRGTGNTEAF
.,TRBV7-2,ASSLASGYQVEQY
TRBD1,TRBV3-1,ASSPTTGSGEAF
TRBD1,TRBV20-1,SARVDRAYNEQF
.,TRBV20-1,SAKEDGDYGYT
TRBD1,TRBV20-1,SASRGKDEQF
.,TRBV6-1,ASRPGAIRHEQY
TRBD1,TRBV20-1,SARDFGQGNTGELF
.,TRBV4-2,ASSDFSPGGHYGYT
.,TRBV13,ASSWRGIGTGELF
TRBD2,TRBV5-1,ASSWTSGDQETQY
.,TRBV20-1,SARDNRDSRFSSYNEQF
.,TRBV20-1,SAWGGSSYNSPLH
.,TRBV7-2,ASSSYTDTQY
TRBD2,TRBV12-3/TRBV12-4,ASSWAGLAGENTGELF
.,TRBV7-8,ASSNRVNQPQH
TRBD1,TRBV24-1,ATSGVGQLYGYT
.,TRBV20-1,SAEEMADYGYT
TRBD1,TRBV12-3/TRBV12-4,ASTITGGLEPQH
TRBD1,TRBV7-9,ASSKQGGYGYT
.,TRBV12-3/TRBV12-4,ASSLAPGSDTQY
TRBD1,TRBV5-1,ASSSGTGEY
.,TRBV7-3,ASSLTKDSLTEAF
TRBD2,TRBV5-1,ASRLLAPGGDTQY
TRBD1,TRBV7-2,ASSLGWDRGVGYT
TRBD1,TRBV7-2,AIRRGTGVMNTEAF
.,TRBV7-9,ASRHPTADNEQF
TRBD1,TRBV7-2,ASTILRPDRSIEAF
.,TRBV5-1,ASSLSGANNNEQF
.,TRBV5-1,ASSLQPEGGEQF
.,TRBV20-1,SARDRRGTNEKLF
TRBD1,TRBV29-1,SVPGTGVDYGYT
TRBD2,TRBV20-1,SASLFLAGPTDTQY
TRBD1,TRBV2,ASNQQAGGTEAF
.,TRBV6-2/TRBV6-3,ASSYGGTWEQY
.,TRBV7-9,ASSLAFNSLV